This T cell receptor (beta chain) was captured in a study of T cell responses to AZD1222 COVID-19 vaccine. Study-level findings and limits: Within unmutated variant regions lay the reported targets of nearly half of spike-specific TCRs.

Clones were read by immunoSEQ multiplex PCR, and TCRdb kept only the in-frame ones, dropping some. The repertoire consists of some 140,000 clones, with approximately 91% occurring once and the leading ten covering 1.5% to 2%. The study pooled second doses at about 4 or about 12 weeks. Remarks on this clone: Its antigen is unknown.

The sample was peripheral blood, taken 28 days after the second AZD1222 dose. The clonotype comes from an adult who received the AZD1222 COVID-19 vaccine.

The CDR3 protein is CASSGVMGTEAFF. The DNA of the CDR3 is TGCGCCAGCAGCGGGGTGATGGGGACTGAAGCTTTCTTT. This sequence joins TRBV5-1 and TRBJ1-1; D is unclear. The germline V gene encodes CDR1 SGHRS and CDR2 YFSETQ. This CDR3 has 13 residues. V was shortened by 4 bases and J by 5 bases, with 12 bases between the two germline ends.